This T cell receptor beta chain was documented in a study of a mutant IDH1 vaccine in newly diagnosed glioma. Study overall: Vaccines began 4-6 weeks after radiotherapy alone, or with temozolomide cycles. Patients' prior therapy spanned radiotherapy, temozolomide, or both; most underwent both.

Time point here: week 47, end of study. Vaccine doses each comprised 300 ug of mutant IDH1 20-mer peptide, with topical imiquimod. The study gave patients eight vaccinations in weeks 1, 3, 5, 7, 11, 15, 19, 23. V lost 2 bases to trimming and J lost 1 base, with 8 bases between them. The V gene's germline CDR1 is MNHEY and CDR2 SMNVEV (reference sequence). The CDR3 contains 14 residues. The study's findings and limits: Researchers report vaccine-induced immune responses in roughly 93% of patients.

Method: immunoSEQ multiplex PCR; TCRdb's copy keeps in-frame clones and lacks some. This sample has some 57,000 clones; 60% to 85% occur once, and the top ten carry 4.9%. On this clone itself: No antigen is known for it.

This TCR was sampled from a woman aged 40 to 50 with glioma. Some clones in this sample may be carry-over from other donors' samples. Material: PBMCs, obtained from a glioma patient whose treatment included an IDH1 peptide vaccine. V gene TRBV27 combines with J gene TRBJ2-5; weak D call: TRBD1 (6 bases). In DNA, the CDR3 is TGTGCCAGCAGTTTAAGGGGGAGCCAAGAGACCCAGTACTTC. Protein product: CASSLRGSQETQYF.